Listed below are T cell receptor beta chains from one sample, sequenced in a study of blood T cell repertoires in COVID-19. Assay used: immunoSEQ multiplex PCR; TCRdb lists only in-frame clones, some missing. The sample yields some 190,000 clones, 89% seen once. Source material: PBMCs or T cells enriched from blood (not recorded which). These receptor sequences come from a middle-aged woman with acute COVID-19. CDR3s include the opening cysteine and the closing phenylalanine or tryptophan. The D gene is left open where the match is weak. Clone size is given for some rows only: seen once, a few or many times, or a class if the clone is expanded.

J gene	V gene	clone size	D gene	CDR3 DNA	CDR3 protein
TRBJ2-1	TRBV5-1	.	.	TGCGCCAGCAGCTCAAAGAGCTCCTACAATGAGCAGTTCTTC	CASSSKSSYNEQFF
TRBJ1-1	TRBV27	.	.	TGTGCCAGCGGACATACTGAAGCTTTCTTT	CASGHTEAFF
TRBJ2-1	TRBV7-2	.	TRBD2	TGTGCCAGCAGCCAATTACTAGCGGGAGGCTCCAATGAGCAGTTCTTC	CASSQLLAGGSNEQFF
TRBJ2-7	TRBV4-1	few	TRBD1	TGCGCCAGCAGCCAAGGGACAGGGACCTACGAGCAGTACTTC	CASSQGTGTYEQYF
TRBJ2-3	TRBV4-1	.	.	TGCGCCAGCAGCCAAGACCGCGAGTTCACAGATACGCAGTATTTT	CASSQDREFTDTQYF
TRBJ2-3	TRBV7-2	.	TRBD2	TGTGCCAGCAGCTTAGCCGTGTCCCCAGCGGGGTCCAGAGATACGCAGTATTTT	CASSLAVSPAGSRDTQYF
TRBJ2-7	TRBV29-1	.	.	TGCAGCGTTGTACTAGTCCTTGGCAACGAGCAGTACTTC	CSVVLVLGNEQYF
TRBJ2-2	TRBV5-1	once	TRBD2	TGCGCCAGCAGCTTGGCCGGTAGCGGGGGGCAGAACACCGGGGAGCTGTTTTTT	CASSLAGSGGQNTGELFF
TRBJ2-7	TRBV29-1	.	.	TGCAGCGTTGTAGTCTACAGCTACGAGCAGTACTTC	CSVVVYSYEQYF
TRBJ2-1	TRBV7-2	.	.	TGTGCCAGCAGCTCCGGGAATACCTACAATGAGCAGTTCTTC	CASSSGNTYNEQFF
TRBJ1-2	TRBV6-1	few	TRBD1	TGTGCCAGCAGTGAGCGAGGACAGGGTTTCACCTTC	CASSERGQGFTF
TRBJ2-7	TRBV6-5	.	TRBD1	TGTGCCAGCAGCCGTAGGACAGGGGGCTACGAGCAGTACTTC	CASSRRTGGYEQYF
TRBJ2-5	TRBV6-2/TRBV6-3	few	TRBD2	TGTGCCAGCAGTTCCTTTCGACTAGCGGACCAAGAGACCCAGTACTTC	CASSSFRLADQETQYF
TRBJ1-1	TRBV3-1/TRBV3-2	.	TRBD1	TGTGCCAGCAGCCAAGGGGGACAGGGGGCTCTTGGAGCTTTCTTT	CASSQGGQGALGAFF
TRBJ2-7	TRBV11-2	.	TRBD1	TGTGCCAGCAGCCCAGAGGACAGGGTCGGGGACGAGCAGTACTTC	CASSPEDRVGDEQYF
TRBJ1-6	TRBV15	.	TRBD1	TGTGCCACCAGCAGACAACAGGGGTCCCTCCACTTT	CATSRQQGSLHF
TRBJ1-1	TRBV6-1	.	TRBD1	TGTGCCAGCAGTGAAGAGGGACAGGGGAGAGCAGCTTTCTTT	CASSEEGQGRAAFF
TRBJ1-2	TRBV9	.	.	TGTGCCAGCAGCCTTACCCTCGGGGGAGCTAACTATGGCTACACCTTC	CASSLTLGGANYGYTF
TRBJ1-3	TRBV11-2	.	.	TGTGCCGGGGGGGCGAACTCTGGAAACACCATATATTTT	CAGGANSGNTIYF
TRBJ2-7	TRBV3-1/TRBV3-2	.	.	TGTGCCAGCAGCCAAGTGGCTGACGAGCAGTACTTC	CASSQVADEQYF
TRBJ1-1	TRBV7-9	.	.	TGTGCCAGCAGCTTAGCGGGGCAGGGTGAAGCTTTCTTT	CASSLAGQGEAFF
TRBJ1-6	TRBV7-8	.	.	TGTGCCAGCAGCCCCGGTGTTGAATATGCTAATTCACCCCTCCACTTT	CASSPGVEYANSPLHF
TRBJ2-3	TRBV28	once	TRBD2	TGTGCCAGCGCAGCTAGCGGGGGCCTGGGCGATACGCAGTATTTT	CASAASGGLGDTQYF
TRBJ1-3	TRBV2	once	.	TGTGCCAGTACGAACCAGGGGCTCTCTGGAAACACCATATATTTT	CASTNQGLSGNTIYF
TRBJ2-7	TRBV23-1	.	TRBD1	TGCGCCAGCAGTCAATTTCTCGACAGGGCCCGAAGGCACTTTCTGGCATACGAGCAGTACTTC	CASSQFLDRARRHFLAYEQYF
TRBJ1-6	TRBV5-1	few	.	TGCGCCAGCAGCCCTGCACCTCAGGGTAGGAATTCACCCCTCCACTTT	CASSPAPQGRNSPLHF
TRBJ1-5	TRBV28	.	TRBD1	TGTGCCACCTTTTCACAGGGGGCCAGCAATCAGCCCCAGCATTTT	CATFSQGASNQPQHF
TRBJ2-1	TRBV29-1	once	.	TGCAGCGTTGTACAGGGTCCGGAGCAGTTCTTC	CSVVQGPEQFF
TRBJ2-3	TRBV15	.	TRBD2	TGTGCCACCAGCAGAGCGGGGAGCGGGGGGGCAGATACGCAGTATTTT	CATSRAGSGGADTQYF
TRBJ2-2	TRBV9	.	.	TGTGCCAGCAGCAGGCGGGGGCAGAACACCGGGGAGCTGTTTTTT	CASSRRGQNTGELFF
TRBJ1-5	TRBV18	.	.	TGTGCCAGCTCACCAGGGGCAGGGGGCAATCAGCCCCAGCATTTT	CASSPGAGGNQPQHF
TRBJ2-3	TRBV7-2	.	.	TGTGCCAGCAGCGAGGGCGCCTTAGAGGGCACAGATACGCAGTATTTT	CASSEGALEGTDTQYF
TRBJ1-5	TRBV10-2	.	TRBD1	TGCGCCAGCAGTGGGGACAGGGAATATAGCAATCAGCCCCAGCATTTT	CASSGDREYSNQPQHF
TRBJ2-5	TRBV18	.	TRBD2	TGTGCCAGCTCTCTCACCGGGACTAGCCTTGGCGAGACCCAGTACTTC	CASSLTGTSLGETQYF
TRBJ2-1	TRBV3-1/TRBV3-2	once	.	TGTGCCAGCAGCCGCGGGGTTACGGCCGAGCAGTTCTTC	CASSRGVTAEQFF
TRBJ2-4	TRBV19	.	.	TGTGCCAGTAGTATAGATCGGGGGAGGAGGGCCAAAAACATTCAGTACTTC	CASSIDRGRRAKNIQYF
TRBJ1-1	TRBV7-9	.	.	TGTGCCAGGGAACTGCTAGGCATGAACACTGAAGCTTTCTTT	CARELLGMNTEAFF
TRBJ2-1	TRBV7-6	once	TRBD2	TGTGCCAGCAGCTCTACCTTCGGGACTAGCGGGGCTAATTCCTACAATGAGCAGTTCTTC	CASSSTFGTSGANSYNEQFF
TRBJ1-6	TRBV4-2	few	TRBD1	TGTGCCAGCAGACAGGGGGGAACCTATAATTCACCCCTCCACTTT	CASRQGGTYNSPLHF
TRBJ2-5	TRBV27	.	.	TGTGCCAGCAGGCCCCCTGGGGGAGGCGAGACCCAGTACTTC	CASRPPGGGETQYF
TRBJ2-1	TRBV7-9	.	.	TGTGCCAGCAGCTTGTCCGATGAGCAGTTCTTC	CASSLSDEQFF
TRBJ1-1	TRBV5-8	.	TRBD1	TGTGCCAGCAGCTATCCCAGGGGGTTTCGGAACACTGAAGCTTTCTTT	CASSYPRGFRNTEAFF
TRBJ1-1	TRBV9	once	.	TGTGCCAGCAGCCCTCTTGGGGGCAATCCCCTGAACACTGAAGCTTTCTTT	CASSPLGGNPLNTEAFF
TRBJ2-7	TRBV6-5	.	TRBD1	TGTGCCAGCAGTTACTCAAGACAGGGATTCCACGAGCAGTACTTC	CASSYSRQGFHEQYF
TRBJ1-3	TRBV12-3/TRBV12-4	.	.	TGTGCCAGCAGTCCGGGAAACACCATATATTTT	CASSPGNTIYF
TRBJ1-2	TRBV28	.	TRBD1	TGTGCCAGCAGTCCCGCGGGGACAGGATTATATGGCTACACCTTC	CASSPAGTGLYGYTF
TRBJ1-5	TRBV6-6	.	TRBD1	TGTGCCAGCAGTCGGCTCCAAGCTTCAGGGGGCGCCGGACAGCCCCAGCATTTT	CASSRLQASGGAGQPQHF
TRBJ2-1	TRBV15	.	.	TGTGCCACCAGCAGAGATGGCCGGAGGGAGTTCTTC	CATSRDGRREFF
TRBJ2-2	TRBV24-1	.	TRBD1	TGTGCCACCAGTGATATACCTCCGGGACAGGGATGGTCCGGGGAGCTGTTTTTT	CATSDIPPGQGWSGELFF
TRBJ2-7	TRBV7-9	.	TRBD1	TGTGCCAGCAGCTTTGGGCCAGGGGGTGAGCAGTACTTC	CASSFGPGGEQYF
TRBJ1-5	TRBV6-2/TRBV6-3	.	.	TGTGCCAGCAGTTTATCAGGGAATCCCAATCAGCCCCAGCATTTT	CASSLSGNPNQPQHF
TRBJ2-3	TRBV11-3	.	TRBD2	TGTGCCAGCAGCTTAGGTCTAGCGGGAGGGAACACAGATACGCAGTATTTT	CASSLGLAGGNTDTQYF
TRBJ2-5	TRBV29-1	.	.	TGCAGCGTTGAGGGGGCATCACTAGAGACCCAGTACTTC	CSVEGASLETQYF
TRBJ2-7	TRBV11-2	.	TRBD2	TGTGCCAGCAGCTTATTGGGGAGCGGGGAGTTTACCTACGAGCAGTACTTC	CASSLLGSGEFTYEQYF
TRBJ1-1	TRBV18	.	.	TGTGCCAGCTCAAAAGGAGAGAACACTGAAGCTTTCTTT	CASSKGENTEAFF
TRBJ2-5	TRBV4-1	.	TRBD2	TGCGCCAGCAGCCGTAGCGGGGGGGACATGGAGACCCAGTACTTC	CASSRSGGDMETQYF
TRBJ2-7	TRBV25-1	.	TRBD1	TGTGCCAGCAGTGCACAGGGGTTTGAGCAGTACTTC	CASSAQGFEQYF
TRBJ2-7	TRBV7-9	.	.	TGTGCCAGCAGCTTAGGGCAGGGCTGGGAGCAGTACTTC	CASSLGQGWEQYF
TRBJ2-2	TRBV10-2	.	TRBD2	TGCGCCAGCAGTGAGCCGCGGACTAGCGGGAATGTCGGGGAGCTGTTTTTT	CASSEPRTSGNVGELFF